The 31 T cell receptor beta chains given below trace back to one sample, sequenced in a study of cytomegalovirus exposure and HLA in healthy donors. 60 Vbeta and 13 Jbeta primers were used in PCR. The assay was immunoSEQ multiplex PCR, and TCRdb's table has in-frame clones only and misses some. The sample shows around 120,000 clones, approximately 80% of them seen only once. The material sequenced was PBMCs. These receptors all stem from a female donor in good health and CMV-seropositive.

This clone appeared a few times. The V gene is TRBV30, the J gene TRBJ2-7; weak D call: TRBD1 (6 bases). CDR1 and CDR2 (germline): GTSNPN, SVGIG (reference sequence). The CDR3 has 15 residues. V gave up 8 bases and J gave up 3 bases, with 23 bases separating them. The CDR3 spells CAAEGVRGKVYEQYF. CDR3 nucleotides: TGTGCCGCCGAAGGGGTCAGGGGTAAAGTCTACGAGCAGTACTTC.

V is TRBV19 and J is TRBJ1-1, with D unclear. Looked up from germline, CDR1 is LNHDA and CDR2 is SQIVND (reference sequence). The V end lost 8 bases, the J end lost 4 bases, and 11 bases lay between the germline ends. There are 12 residues in the CDR3. The chain's CDR3 is CASGPRGTEAFF. In DNA form, the CDR3 reads TGTGCCAGTGGCCCCCGGGGCACTGAAGCTTTCTTT.

This CDR3 is CASSVEGGLSYEQYF. The DNA for the CDR3 is TGTGCCAGCAGTGTCGAAGGCGGCCTCTCCTACGAGCAGTACTTC. J is TRBJ2-7 and V is TRBV6-1; unclear D gene. V was cut by 4 bases and J by 0 bases, with 13 bases left in between. Germline CDR1 reads MNHNS; CDR2 reads SASEGT. This CDR3 has 15 residues.

This clone came up once. The CDR3 protein is CASSSDSHLGEQYF. The CDR3 DNA is TGCGCCAGCAGCTCGGACAGCCATTTAGGGGAGCAGTACTTC. The chain joins TRBV5-1 to TRBJ2-7, with D possibly TRBD1 on 6 matching bases. The V gene's germline CDR1 is SGHRS and CDR2 YFSETQ. The length of the CDR3 is 14 residues. Trimming stripped 3 bases from V and 7 bases from J, with 17 bases between.

The genes are TRBV5-1 and TRBJ2-1; D might be TRBD1 (6 bases). Trimming stripped 4 bases from V and 6 bases from J, with 20 bases between. The CDR3 is 16 residues long. The V gene's germline CDR1 is SGHRS and CDR2 YFSETQ. CDR3 bases: TGCGCCAGCAGCCGAGGGAGCAGGGCAGGGGCCAATGAGCAGTTCTTC. It is translated as CASSRGSRAGANEQFF.

This clone was recorded once. The genes are TRBV9 and TRBJ1-6, with a tentative D call TRBD1 (5 bases). V was cut by 0 bases and J by 10 bases, with 14 bases left in between. The CDR3 is 15 amino acids. The germline gives CDR1 SGDLS, CDR2 YYNGEE. The CDR3 coding sequence is TGTGCCAGCAGCGTAGAGGGCAGCTCAGGGTCACCCCTCCACTTT. It encodes CASSVEGSSGSPLHF.

CDR3 sequence (DNA): TGTGCCAGCAGCCTTAGTCGCAATGAGCAGTTCTTC. Protein product: CASSLSRNEQFF. The chain joins TRBV7-9 to TRBJ2-1; D gene uncertain. The CDR3 runs 12 residues. Germline V CDR1 and CDR2: SEHNR, FQNEAQ (reference sequence). Trimming left V 5 bases short and J 6 bases short, with 8 bases between.

The rearrangement links TRBV23-1 to TRBJ1-6, with D possibly being TRBD1 (6 bases). TRBV23-1 falls under the ORF class, with uncertain function. Trimming removed 5 bases at V and 9 bases at J, with 17 bases between. CDR3 size: 15 residues. This chain's CDR3 is CASSKGNRDGSPLHF. The CDR3 bases are TGCGCCAGCAGTAAGGGAAACAGGGATGGTTCACCCCTCCACTTT.

The CDR3 here is CASSILSGSGANVLTF. In DNA, the CDR3 is TGTGCCAGTAGTATATTATCAGGGTCTGGGGCCAACGTCCTGACTTTC. V is TRBV19 and J is TRBJ2-6; tentative D call: TRBD1 (5 bases). Germline V gives CDR1 LNHDA, CDR2 SQIVND (reference sequence). The CDR3 contains 16 residues. V was clipped by 2 bases and J by 1 base, with 9 bases between them.

The chain recombines TRBV7-6 with TRBJ2-7; tentatively, D is TRBD1 (6 bases). Germline CDR1 and CDR2: SGHVS and FNYEAQ. This CDR3 has 13 residues. Trimming shortened V by 4 bases and J by 3 bases, and 10 bases separated the two germline ends. CDR3 bases: TGTGCCAGCAGCTCCGGACAGATCTACGAGCAGTACTTC. It specifies CASSSGQIYEQYF.

The V and J genes are TRBV5-1 and TRBJ2-7; 11 nucleotides match TRBD2. The germline V gene has CDR1 SGHRS and CDR2 YFSETQ. The V and J ends lost 2 bases and 6 bases, in that order; junction bases with no gene match: 7. The CDR3 sequence is 15 residues long. The DNA of the CDR3 is TGCGCCAGCAGCTTTTTAGCGGGGGGGCCGGGCGAGCAGTACTTC. Translation gives CASSFLAGGPGEQYF.

The chain joins TRBV30 to TRBJ1-1, with D tentatively TRBD1 (6 bases). Germline V lookup: CDR1 GTSNPN, CDR2 SVGIG (reference sequence). CDR3 length equals 14 residues. The V gene lost 1 base and the J gene lost 4 bases, with 13 bases spanning the gap. CDR3 loop: CAWSAAGVGTEAFF. CDR3 in DNA: TGTGCCTGGAGTGCTGCAGGGGTGGGCACTGAAGCTTTCTTT.

The V call is TRBV28, the J call TRBJ1-3, with 8 bases aligning to TRBD1. Germline loops: CDR1 MDHEN, CDR2 SYDVKM. V was clipped by 2 bases and J by 2 bases; unmatched bases: 5. The CDR3 length is 16 residues. CDR3 region: CASSLKLTGAGNTIYF. The CDR3 bases are TGTGCCAGCAGTTTAAAGCTGACAGGGGCTGGAAACACCATATATTTT.

This clone was recorded a few times. The chain employs TRBV27 and TRBJ1-1; D is undetermined. The CDR3 extends over 14 amino acids. The V and J ends lost 2 bases and 1 base respectively, with 8 bases between them. Per germline, CDR1 MNHEY and CDR2 SMNVEV (reference sequence). CDR3 amino acids: CASSLGQENTEAFF. The CDR3 DNA follows: TGTGCCAGCAGTTTAGGTCAGGAGAACACTGAAGCTTTCTTT.

There are a few counts of this clone. The rearrangement uses TRBV19 and TRBJ2-3; 7 nucleotides agree with TRBD2. The germline V gene encodes CDR1 LNHDA and CDR2 SQIVND (reference sequence). With 1 base clipped from V and 4 bases from J, the junction kept 5 bases outside the gene matches. This CDR3 is built from 15 residues. Written as DNA, the CDR3 is TGTGCCAGTAGTATAGGGACTAGATTCGCAGATACGCAGTATTTT. It is translated as CASSIGTRFADTQYF. Supplemented by reference TRBV19 and TRBJ2-3, the full variable domain reads DGGITQSPKYLFRKEGQNVTLSCEQNLNHDAMYWYRQDPGQGLRLIYYSQIVNDFQKGDIAEGYSVSREKKESFPLTVTSAQKNPTAFYLCASSIGTRFADTQYFGPGTRLTVL.

This chain joins TRBV7-9 and TRBJ2-3; possible D gene TRBD1, 6 bases. Germline V lookup: CDR1 SEHNR, CDR2 FQNEAQ (reference sequence). V was clipped by 5 bases and J by 2 bases, with 8 bases between them. The CDR3 runs 13 residues. This CDR3 reads CASSRDNTDTQYF. The CDR3 nucleotides read TGTGCCAGCAGCCGGGACAACACAGATACGCAGTATTTT. Full variable domain (outside the CDR3, taken from reference TRBV7-9 and TRBJ2-3): DTGVSQNPRHKITKRGQNVTFRCDPISEHNRLYWYRQTLGQGPEFLTYFQNEAQLEKSRLLSDRFSAERPKGSFSTLEIQRTEQGDSAMYLCASSRDNTDTQYFGPGTRLTVL.

This clone has just a few counts. The chain combines TRBV5-1 with TRBJ2-5; tentative D call: TRBD1 (5 bases). Germline-derived CDR1 and CDR2 are SGHRS and YFSETQ. The V and J ends lost 3 bases and 2 bases respectively, with 11 bases between them. This CDR3 has 14 amino acids. The CDR3 loop is CASSSDSTQETQYF. The CDR3 DNA is TGCGCCAGCAGCTCCGACAGTACACAAGAGACCCAGTACTTC. The whole variable domain, remainder taken from reference TRBV5-1 and TRBJ2-5, is KAGVTQTPRYLIKTRGQQVTLSCSPISGHRSVSWYQQTPGQGLQFLFEYFSETQRNKGNFPGRFSGRQFSNSRSEMNVSTLELGDSALYLCASSSDSTQETQYFGPGTRLLVL.

V usage is TRBV27 and J usage is TRBJ2-3, with 13 positions matching TRBD2. The junction had 10 bases not matched to a gene; V was cut back by 6 bases and J by 1 base. Germline CDR1 and CDR2: MNHEY and SMNVEV (reference sequence). This CDR3 has 18 amino acids. The CDR3 sequence is CASSLMGLAGPRTDTQYF. In nucleotides, the CDR3 is TGTGCCAGCAGCCTTATGGGACTAGCGGGGCCACGCACAGATACGCAGTATTTT.

The chain couples TRBV6-5 to TRBJ1-5; unclear D gene. CDR1 and CDR2 (germline): MNHEY, SVGAGI. Between the trimmed V and J ends, which lost 0 bases and 6 bases, there was a span of 9 bases. CDR3 length equals 14 residues. The chain's CDR3 is CASSYSGKGQPQHF. The CDR3 coding sequence is TGTGCCAGCAGTTACTCCGGGAAAGGTCAGCCCCAGCATTTT.

The chain joins TRBV2 to TRBJ1-4; D gene ambiguous. CDR3 length: 15 residues. Trimming left V 7 bases short and J 7 bases short, with 19 bases between. Germline CDR1 SNHLY, CDR2 FYNNEI. The DNA of the CDR3 is TGTGCCAGCACCAAAAGCGACGTGCTAAGTGAAAAACTGTTTTTT. Translated: CASTKSDVLSEKLFF.

The V and J genes are TRBV30 and TRBJ2-7; D unclear. Germline V gene sequence: CDR1 GTSNPN, CDR2 SVGIG (reference sequence). The CDR3 length is 12 residues. Trimming took 1 base from V and 5 from J, leaving 9 bases between them. The CDR3 sequence is CAWSGRVNEQYF. In DNA, the CDR3 is TGTGCCTGGAGTGGTCGGGTGAACGAGCAGTACTTC.

J is TRBJ2-1 and V is TRBV6-5; tentatively, D is TRBD2 (6 bases). The CDR3 runs to 16 residues. Germline V gene data show CDR1 as MNHEY and CDR2 as SVGAGI. With 4 bases removed from V and 3 bases from J, the gap between germline ends came to 16 bases. The CDR3 DNA is TGTGCCAGCAGTTCCACTAAAGGGACTTTCTACAATGAGCAGTTCTTC. As protein: CASSSTKGTFYNEQFF.

The CDR3 bases are TGTGCCTTAAATGACTTGAGGACTAATGAAAAACTGTTTTTT. This gives the protein CALNDLRTNEKLFF. J is TRBJ1-4 and V is TRBV30; D unresolved. Germline loops: CDR1 GTSNPN, CDR2 SVGIG (reference sequence). With 7 bases removed from V and 2 bases from J, the gap between germline ends came to 14 bases. There are 14 residues in the CDR3.

The chain has TRBV28 and TRBJ2-2; tentative D call: TRBD2 (6 bases). This CDR3 spans 11 amino acids. CDR1 MDHEN and CDR2 SYDVKM come from the germline V gene. Trimming took off 8 bases at V and 6 bases at J, with 7 bases between the two ends. CDR3 nucleotide sequence: TGTGCCAGCGGGAGGCCCGGGGAGCTGTTTTTT. As protein: CASGRPGELFF. Filled out from reference TRBV28 and TRBJ2-2, the complete variable domain reads DVKVTQSSRYLVKRTGEKVFLECVQDMDHENMFWYRQDPGLGLRLIYFSYDVKMKEKGDIPEGYSVSREKKERFSLILESASTNQTSMYLCASGRPGELFFGEGSRLTVL.

Only one count was recorded for this clone. The CDR3 nucleotides are TGCGCCAGCAGCTCAGCAGGACAGGGGAATTATGGCTACACCTTC. As protein: CASSSAGQGNYGYTF. The V call is TRBV4-1, the J call TRBJ1-2, with 9 nucleotides matching TRBD1. Germline CDR1 and CDR2: MGHRA and YSYEKL. J gave up 5 bases and V 5 bases, and 9 bases lay outside the gene matches. The CDR3 totals 15 residues.

The chain joins TRBV5-1 to TRBJ2-7; a weak D match, TRBD1 (5 bases). Germline V gene lookup returns CDR1 SGHRS and CDR2 YFSETQ. V lost 4 bases to trimming and J lost 5 bases, with 19 bases between them. The CDR3 runs 15 residues. CDR3 amino acids: CASSPGRQGTNEQYF. The CDR3 region has the DNA TGCGCCAGCAGCCCCGGCAGGCAGGGTACAAACGAGCAGTACTTC.

The chain carries TRBV19 and TRBJ2-3; a weak D match, TRBD2 (6 bases). There are 14 residues in the CDR3. CDR1 is LNHDA and CDR2 is SQIVND in the germline V gene (reference sequence). With 8 bases removed from V and 6 bases from J, the gap between germline ends came to 18 bases. The CDR3 reads CASSSSGSGDTQYF. As DNA, the CDR3 is TGTGCCAGTTCCTCGTCGGGGAGCGGGGATACGCAGTATTTT.

This sequence joins TRBV28 and TRBJ1-2; D ambiguous. This CDR3 contains 12 residues. From germline, CDR1 is MDHEN and CDR2 SYDVKM. Trimming pared 5 bases from V and 2 bases from J, leaving 6 bases between. This CDR3 reads CASSTKNYGYTF. The CDR3 DNA reads as TGTGCCAGCAGTACAAAGAACTATGGCTACACCTTC.

The V and J genes are TRBV27 and TRBJ1-2; the match to TRBD1 covers 9 bases. The germline CDR1 and CDR2 sequences are MNHEY and SMNVEV (reference sequence). The J segment lost 4 bases and the V segment lost 5 bases, leaving 14 bases of the junction unmatched. The CDR3 totals 17 residues. DNA of the CDR3: TGTGCCAGCAGTCCCCACCGCGGGACAGGGAAGATCTATGGCTACACCTTC. It yields the protein CASSPHRGTGKIYGYTF.

The chain recombines TRBV7-9 with TRBJ2-5; TRBD1 might be the D (6 bases). The CDR3 extends over 14 amino acids. The V gene lost 4 bases and the J gene lost 1 base, with 10 bases spanning the gap. Germline V lookup: CDR1 SEHNR, CDR2 FQNEAQ (reference sequence). The CDR3 nucleotides read TGTGCCAGCAGCTCCACAGGGTTCCAAGAGACCCAGTACTTC. Protein: CASSSTGFQETQYF.

This clone showed up just a few times. This chain links TRBV25-1 with TRBJ1-4; 8 nucleotides line up with TRBD1. Per germline, CDR1 MGHDK and CDR2 SYGVNS. CDR3 size: 15 residues. The trim removed 1 base at V and 7 bases at J, leaving 5 bases unmatched. In DNA form, the CDR3 reads TGTGCCAGCAGTGAATCTGGACAGGGCAGTGAAAAACTGTTTTTT. Translation gives CASSESGQGSEKLFF. Using reference TRBV25-1 and TRBJ1-4 for the parts outside the CDR3, the full variable domain is EADIYQTPRYLVIGTGKKITLECSQTMGHDKMYWYQQDPGMELHLIHYSYGVNSTEKGDLSSESTVSRIRTEHFPLTLESARPSHTSQYLCASSESGQGSEKLFFGSGTQLSVL.